The entry below describes one T cell receptor beta chain. The sample is drawn from a study of shared T cell receptors in the human thymus. Clones were read by immunoSEQ multiplex PCR, and TCRdb kept only the in-frame ones, dropping some. This table holds around 65,000 clones, roughly 95% found once. The sequence was collected from a human donor. Sequenced input: thymocytes.

The CDR3 here is CASSLLLAGGPGEQYF. CDR3 DNA: TGCGCCAGCAGCTTGCTCTTAGCGGGGGGGCCCGGCGAGCAGTACTTC. This chain connects TRBV5-1 to TRBJ2-7, with 11 bases that match TRBD2. Per germline, CDR1 SGHRS and CDR2 YFSETQ. The V segment lost 1 base and the J segment 6 bases; nucleotides outside the gene matches: 9. The CDR3 length is 16 residues.